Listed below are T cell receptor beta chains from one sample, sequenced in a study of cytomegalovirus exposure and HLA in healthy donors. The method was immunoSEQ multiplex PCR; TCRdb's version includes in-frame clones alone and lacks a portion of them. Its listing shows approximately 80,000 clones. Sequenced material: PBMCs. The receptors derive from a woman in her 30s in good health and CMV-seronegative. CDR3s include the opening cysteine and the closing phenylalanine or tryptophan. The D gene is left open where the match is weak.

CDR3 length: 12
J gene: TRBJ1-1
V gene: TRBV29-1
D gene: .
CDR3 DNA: TGCAGCGTTGGAAGGGGAAACACTGAAGCTTTCTTT
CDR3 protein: CSVGRGNTEAFF

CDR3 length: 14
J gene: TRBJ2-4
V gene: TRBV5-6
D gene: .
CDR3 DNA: TGTGCCAGCAGCTTGGGGAGAGCCAAAAACATTCAGTACTTC
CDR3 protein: CASSLGRAKNIQYF

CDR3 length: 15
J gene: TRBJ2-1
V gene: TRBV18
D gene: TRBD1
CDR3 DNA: TGTGCCAGCTCCCCGGGACAGGCGACGACCAATGAGCAGTTCTTC
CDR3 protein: CASSPGQATTNEQFF

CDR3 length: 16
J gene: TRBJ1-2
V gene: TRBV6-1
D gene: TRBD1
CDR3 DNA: TGTGCCAGCAGTGAATGGGACAGGGGCAAGAACTATGGCTACACCTTC
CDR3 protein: CASSEWDRGKNYGYTF

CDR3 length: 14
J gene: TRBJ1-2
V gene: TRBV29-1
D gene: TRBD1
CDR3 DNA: TGCAGCGTGGGGCAGGGGGCTGCGGGCTATGGCTACACCTTC
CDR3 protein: CSVGQGAAGYGYTF

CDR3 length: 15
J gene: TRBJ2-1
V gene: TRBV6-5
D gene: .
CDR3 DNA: TGTGCCAGCAGCCCAAGCTTAAGCTCCTACAATGAGCAGTTCTTC
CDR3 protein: CASSPSLSSYNEQFF

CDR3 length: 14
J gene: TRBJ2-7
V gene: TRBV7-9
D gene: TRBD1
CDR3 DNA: TGTGCCAGCAGCTGCCGGGACAGGCCTTACGAGCAGTACTTC
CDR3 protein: CASSCRDRPYEQYF

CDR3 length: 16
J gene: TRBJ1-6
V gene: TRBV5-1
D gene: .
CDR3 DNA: TGCGCCAGCAGCTTGGTGGGGGGAGACTATAATTCACCCCTCCACTTT
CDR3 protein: CASSLVGGDYNSPLHF

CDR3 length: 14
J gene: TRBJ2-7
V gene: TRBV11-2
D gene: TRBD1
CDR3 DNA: TGTGCCAGCAGCGCAGACAGGGGTCCCTACGAGCAGTACTTC
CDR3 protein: CASSADRGPYEQYF

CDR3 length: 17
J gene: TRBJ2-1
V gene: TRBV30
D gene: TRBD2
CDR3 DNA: TGTGCCTGGAGTGCACAATTGGGACTAGCGGATTACAATGAGCAGTTCTTC
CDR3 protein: CAWSAQLGLADYNEQFF

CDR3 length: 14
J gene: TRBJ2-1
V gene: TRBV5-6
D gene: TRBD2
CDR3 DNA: TGTGCCAGCAGCTTGGATACGGGAGGGAATGAGCAGTTCTTC
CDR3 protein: CASSLDTGGNEQFF

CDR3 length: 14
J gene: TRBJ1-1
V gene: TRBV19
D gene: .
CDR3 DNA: TGTGCCAGTAGTTCTGGACTCGTGAACACTGAAGCTTTCTTT
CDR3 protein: CASSSGLVNTEAFF

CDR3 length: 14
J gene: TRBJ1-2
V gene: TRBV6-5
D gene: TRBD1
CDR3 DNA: TGTGCCAGCAGTCGACAAGGGGGCAAGGGCGGCTACACCTTC
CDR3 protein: CASSRQGGKGGYTF

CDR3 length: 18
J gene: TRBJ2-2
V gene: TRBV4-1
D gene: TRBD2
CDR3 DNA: TGCGCCAGCAGCCCCAGGACTAGCGGGGGGGCGAACACCGGGGAGCTGTTTTTT
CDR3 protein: CASSPRTSGGANTGELFF

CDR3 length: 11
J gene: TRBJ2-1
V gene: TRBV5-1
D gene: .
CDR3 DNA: TGCGCCAGCAGCTTTACCGGTGAGCAGTTCTTC
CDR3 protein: CASSFTGEQFF

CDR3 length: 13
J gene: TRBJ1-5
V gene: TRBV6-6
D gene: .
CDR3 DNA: TGTGCCAGCAGCCTCCGTAGCAATCAGCCCCAGCATTTT
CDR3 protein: CASSLRSNQPQHF

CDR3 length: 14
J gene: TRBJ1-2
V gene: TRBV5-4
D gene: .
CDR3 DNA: TGTGCCAGCAGCTTCTTAGGCAGTCGGGATGGCTACACCTTC
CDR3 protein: CASSFLGSRDGYTF

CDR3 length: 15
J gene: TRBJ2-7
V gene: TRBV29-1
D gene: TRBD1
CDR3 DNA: TGCAGCGTGTGGGGCGGTGAAGGGGGCCTGGGTGAGCAGTACTTC
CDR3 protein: CSVWGGEGGLGEQYF

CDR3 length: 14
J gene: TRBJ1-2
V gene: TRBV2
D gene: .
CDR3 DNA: TGTGCCAGCAGGCCCCGACAGACGCTCTATGGCTACACCTTC
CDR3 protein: CASRPRQTLYGYTF

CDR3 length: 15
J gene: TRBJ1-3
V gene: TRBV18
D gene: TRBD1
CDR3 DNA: TGTGCCAGCTCACCCGACAGGGGATCTGGAAACACCATATATTTT
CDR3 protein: CASSPDRGSGNTIYF

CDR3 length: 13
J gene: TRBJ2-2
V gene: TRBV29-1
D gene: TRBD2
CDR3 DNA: TGCAGCGCCGGCGGGAGGGCGAACGGGGAGCTGTTTTTT
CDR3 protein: CSAGGRANGELFF

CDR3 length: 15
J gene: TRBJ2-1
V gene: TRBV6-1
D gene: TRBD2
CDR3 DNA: TGTGCCAGCAGTCGGGCGGGGGGACCCTACAATGAGCAGTTCTTC
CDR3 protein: CASSRAGGPYNEQFF

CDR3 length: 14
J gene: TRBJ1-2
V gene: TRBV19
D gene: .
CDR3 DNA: TGTGCCAGTAGTGACGGGAACGCTAACTATGGCTACACCTTC
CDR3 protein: CASSDGNANYGYTF

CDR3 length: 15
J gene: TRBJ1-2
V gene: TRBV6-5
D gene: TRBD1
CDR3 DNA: TGTGCCAGCAGTTACCGTGTCGAGGGGGCGGATGGCTACACCTTC
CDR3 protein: CASSYRVEGADGYTF

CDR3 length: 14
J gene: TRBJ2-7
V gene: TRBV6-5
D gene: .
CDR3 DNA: TGTGCCAGCAGTTACTCGAGACAGTCCTACGAGCAGTACTTC
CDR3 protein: CASSYSRQSYEQYF

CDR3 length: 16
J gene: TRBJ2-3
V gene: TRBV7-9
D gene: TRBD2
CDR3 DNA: TGTGCCAGCAGCCCCGAACTAGCGGGAGGAACAGATACGCAGTATTTT
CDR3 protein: CASSPELAGGTDTQYF